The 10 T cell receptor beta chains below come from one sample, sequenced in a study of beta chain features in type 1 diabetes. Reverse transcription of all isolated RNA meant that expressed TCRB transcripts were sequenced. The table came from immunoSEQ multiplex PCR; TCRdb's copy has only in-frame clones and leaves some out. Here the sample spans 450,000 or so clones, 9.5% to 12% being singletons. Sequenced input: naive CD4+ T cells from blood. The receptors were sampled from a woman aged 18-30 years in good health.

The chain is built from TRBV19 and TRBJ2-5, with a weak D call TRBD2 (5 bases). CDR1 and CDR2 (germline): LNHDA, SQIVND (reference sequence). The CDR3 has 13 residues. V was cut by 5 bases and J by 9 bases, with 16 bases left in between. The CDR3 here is CASSHDDTRAQYF. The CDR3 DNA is TGTGCCAGTAGTCACGACGATACGAGGGCCCAGTACTTC.

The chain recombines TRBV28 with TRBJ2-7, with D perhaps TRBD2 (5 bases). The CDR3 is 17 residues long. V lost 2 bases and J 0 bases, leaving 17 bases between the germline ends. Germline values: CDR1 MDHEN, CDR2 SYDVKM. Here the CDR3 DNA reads TGTGCCAGCAGTTTAAGGGCTAGCCGGAGCCCCTCCTACGAGCAGTACTTC. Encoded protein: CASSLRASRSPSYEQYF.

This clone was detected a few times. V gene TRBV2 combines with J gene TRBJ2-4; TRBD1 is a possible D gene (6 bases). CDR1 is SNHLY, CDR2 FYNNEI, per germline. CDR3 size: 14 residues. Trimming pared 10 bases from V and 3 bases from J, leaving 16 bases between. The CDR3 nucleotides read TGTGCCACGTCGACACAGGGCGTCAAAAACATTCAGTACTTC. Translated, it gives CATSTQGVKNIQYF.

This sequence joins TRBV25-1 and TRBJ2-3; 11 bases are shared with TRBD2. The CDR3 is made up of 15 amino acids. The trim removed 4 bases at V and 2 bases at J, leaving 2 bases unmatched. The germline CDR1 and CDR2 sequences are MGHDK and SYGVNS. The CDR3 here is CASSGLAGITDTQYF. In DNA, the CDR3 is TGTGCCAGCAGTGGACTAGCGGGGATCACAGATACGCAGTATTTT.

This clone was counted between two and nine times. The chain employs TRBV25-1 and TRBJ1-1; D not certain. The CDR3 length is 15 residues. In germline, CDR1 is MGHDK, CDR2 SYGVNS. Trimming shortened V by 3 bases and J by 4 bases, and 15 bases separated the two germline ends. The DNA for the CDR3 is TGTGCCAGCAGTGAGTCTTGGGGTCCTTTCACTGAAGCTTTCTTT. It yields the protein CASSESWGPFTEAFF.

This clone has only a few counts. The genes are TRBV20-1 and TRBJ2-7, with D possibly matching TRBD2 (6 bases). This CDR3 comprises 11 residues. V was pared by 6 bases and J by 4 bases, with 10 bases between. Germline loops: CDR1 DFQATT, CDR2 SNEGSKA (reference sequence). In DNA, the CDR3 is TGCAGTGCCACACGGGAGTACGAGCAGTACTTC. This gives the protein CSATREYEQYF.

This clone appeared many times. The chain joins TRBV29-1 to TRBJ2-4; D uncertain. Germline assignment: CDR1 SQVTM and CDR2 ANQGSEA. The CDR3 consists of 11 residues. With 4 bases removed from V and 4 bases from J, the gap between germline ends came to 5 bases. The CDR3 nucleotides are TGCAGCGTTGGAGTTAAAAACATTCAGTACTTC. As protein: CSVGVKNIQYF.

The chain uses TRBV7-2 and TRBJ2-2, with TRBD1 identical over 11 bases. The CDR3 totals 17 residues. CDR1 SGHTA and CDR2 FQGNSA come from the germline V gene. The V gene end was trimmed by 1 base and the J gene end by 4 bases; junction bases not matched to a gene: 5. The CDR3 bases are TGTGCCAGCAGCTTAGGAAGGACAGGGGGCACCACCGGGGAGCTGTTTTTT. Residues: CASSLGRTGGTTGELFF.

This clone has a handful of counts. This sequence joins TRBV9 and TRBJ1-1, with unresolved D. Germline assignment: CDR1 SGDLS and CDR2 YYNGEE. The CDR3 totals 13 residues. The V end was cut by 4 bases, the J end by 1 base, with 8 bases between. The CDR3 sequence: CASSREGNTEAFF. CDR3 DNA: TGTGCCAGCAGCAGGGAGGGGAACACTGAAGCTTTCTTT.

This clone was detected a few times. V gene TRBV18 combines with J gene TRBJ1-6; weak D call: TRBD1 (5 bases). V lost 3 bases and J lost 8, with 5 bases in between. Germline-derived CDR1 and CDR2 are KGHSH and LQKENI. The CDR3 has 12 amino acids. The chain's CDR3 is CASSPGDSPLHF. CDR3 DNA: TGTGCCAGCTCACCGGGGGATTCACCCCTCCACTTT.